This T cell receptor (beta chain) derives from a study of blood T cell repertoires in COVID-19. Whole-study context: COVID-19 samples from acute and convalescent phases originated in the United States, Italy and Spain. Sample material is recorded as cDNA or gDNA derived from T cells, B-cell-depleted T cells, or PBMCs.

In the authors' methods: Reference gene primer amplification gave nucleated cell count estimates. Data came from immunoSEQ multiplex PCR; TCRdb stores just in-frame clones and leaves some out. For V, J and clone size, that table is used; D and trimming come from the DNA. This table has over 200,000 clones, 83% appearing once. CDR3 size: 12 residues. The V and J ends lost 3 bases and 7 bases respectively, with 7 bases between them. Enrolment of Seattle patients took place during active infection, and they were followed longitudinally. The V and J genes are TRBV12-3 or TRBV12-4 and TRBJ2-1; no clear D. This sequence originates from a woman aged 25-40 years with COVID-19, enrolled during active disease. Sequencing was carried out using peripheral blood. The CDR3 loop is CASSLWQNEQFF. In nucleotides, the CDR3 is TGTGCCAGCAGTTTGTGGCAGAATGAGCAGTTCTTC.